This TCR beta chain came from a study of blood T cell repertoires in COVID-19. V was clipped by 5 bases and J by 7 bases, with 17 bases between them. CDR3 size: 14 residues. Germline V gene data show CDR1 as SEHNR and CDR2 as FQNEAQ (reference sequence). TCRdb keeps only in-frame clones here, not all; method: immunoSEQ multiplex PCR. The sample lists under 300,000 clones, 90% to 95% occurring once. Sequenced: PBMCs or T cells enriched from blood (not recorded which). The chain recombines TRBV7-9 with TRBJ1-1; TRBD1 might be the D (5 bases). The origin of this receptor is a woman in her late teens or twenties who had recovered from COVID-19. CDR3 DNA sequence: TGTGCCAGCAGCCCCACCTGGGGCCAGATTGAAGCTTTCTTT. Protein sequence: CASSPTWGQIEAFF.